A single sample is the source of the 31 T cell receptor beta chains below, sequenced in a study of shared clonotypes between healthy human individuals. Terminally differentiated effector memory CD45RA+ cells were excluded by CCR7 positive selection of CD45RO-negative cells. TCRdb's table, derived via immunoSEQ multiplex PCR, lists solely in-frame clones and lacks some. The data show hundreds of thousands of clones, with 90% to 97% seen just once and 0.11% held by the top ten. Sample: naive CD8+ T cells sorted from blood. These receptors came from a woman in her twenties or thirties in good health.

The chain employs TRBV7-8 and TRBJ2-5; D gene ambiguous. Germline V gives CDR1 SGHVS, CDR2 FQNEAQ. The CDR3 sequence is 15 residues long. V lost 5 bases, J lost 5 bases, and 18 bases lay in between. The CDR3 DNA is TGTGCCAGCAGCGCGACCCTGTGGGTCTCGGAGACCCAGTACTTC. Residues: CASSATLWVSETQYF.

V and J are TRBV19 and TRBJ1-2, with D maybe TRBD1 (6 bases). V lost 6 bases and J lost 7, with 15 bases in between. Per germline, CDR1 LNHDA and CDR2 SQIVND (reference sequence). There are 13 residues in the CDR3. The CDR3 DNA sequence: TGTGCCAGTAGCCCACAGACAGGCGCTGGCTACACCTTC. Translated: CASSPQTGAGYTF. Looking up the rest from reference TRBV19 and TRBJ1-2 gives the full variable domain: DGGITQSPKYLFRKEGQNVTLSCEQNLNHDAMYWYRQDPGQGLRLIYYSQIVNDFQKGDIAEGYSVSREKKESFPLTVTSAQKNPTAFYLCASSPQTGAGYTFGSGTRLTVV.

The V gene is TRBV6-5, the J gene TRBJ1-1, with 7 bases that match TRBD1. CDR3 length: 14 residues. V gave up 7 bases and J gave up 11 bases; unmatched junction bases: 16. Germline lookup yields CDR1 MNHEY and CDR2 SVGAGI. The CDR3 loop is CASTPVGDSLAAFF. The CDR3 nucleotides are TGTGCCAGCACCCCTGTGGGGGACAGCTTAGCGGCTTTCTTT.

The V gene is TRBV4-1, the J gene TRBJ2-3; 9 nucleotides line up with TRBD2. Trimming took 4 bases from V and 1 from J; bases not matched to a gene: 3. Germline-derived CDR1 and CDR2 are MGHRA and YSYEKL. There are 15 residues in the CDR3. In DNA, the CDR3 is TGCGCCAGCAGCCGATGGACTAGCGGCACAGATACGCAGTATTTT. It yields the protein CASSRWTSGTDTQYF.

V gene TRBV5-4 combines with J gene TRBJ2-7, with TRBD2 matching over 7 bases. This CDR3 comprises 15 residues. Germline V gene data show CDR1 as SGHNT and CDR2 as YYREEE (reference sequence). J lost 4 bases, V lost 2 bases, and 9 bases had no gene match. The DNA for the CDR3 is TGTGCCAGCAGCTTTGTTACCAGCGGGGATTACGAGCAGTACTTC. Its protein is CASSFVTSGDYEQYF.

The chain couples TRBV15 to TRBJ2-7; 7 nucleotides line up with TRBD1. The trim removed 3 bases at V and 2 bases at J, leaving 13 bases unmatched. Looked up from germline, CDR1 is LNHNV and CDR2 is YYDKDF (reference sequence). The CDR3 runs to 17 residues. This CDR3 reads CATSRDPGTDLPYEQYF. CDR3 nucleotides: TGTGCCACCAGCAGGGATCCCGGGACAGATCTACCCTACGAGCAGTACTTC.

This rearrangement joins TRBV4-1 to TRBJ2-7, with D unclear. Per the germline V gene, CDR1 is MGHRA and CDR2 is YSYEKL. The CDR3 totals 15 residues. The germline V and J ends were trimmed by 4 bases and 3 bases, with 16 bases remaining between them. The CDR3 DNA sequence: TGCGCCAGCAGCCTAGAAGGTGGGGTCTTCTACGAGCAGTACTTC. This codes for CASSLEGGVFYEQYF.

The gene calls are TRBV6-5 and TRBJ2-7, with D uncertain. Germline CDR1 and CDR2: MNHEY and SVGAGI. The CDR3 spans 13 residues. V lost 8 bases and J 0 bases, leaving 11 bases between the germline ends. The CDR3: CASGRPSSYEQYF. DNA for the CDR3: TGTGCCAGCGGACGGCCGAGCTCCTACGAGCAGTACTTC.

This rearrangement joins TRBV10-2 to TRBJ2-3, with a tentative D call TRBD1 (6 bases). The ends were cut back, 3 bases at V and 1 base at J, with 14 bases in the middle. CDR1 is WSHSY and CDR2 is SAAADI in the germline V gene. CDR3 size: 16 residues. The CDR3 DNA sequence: TGCGCCAGCAGTGACCTCCCGGACAGCGGCACAGATACGCAGTATTTT. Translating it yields CASSDLPDSGTDTQYF.

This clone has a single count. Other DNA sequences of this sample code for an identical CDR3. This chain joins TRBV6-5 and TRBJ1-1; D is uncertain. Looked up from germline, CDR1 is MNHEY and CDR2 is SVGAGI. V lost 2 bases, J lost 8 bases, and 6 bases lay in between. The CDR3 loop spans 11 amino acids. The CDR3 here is CASSYGGEAFF. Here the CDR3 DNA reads TGTGCCAGCAGTTACGGAGGGGAAGCTTTCTTT.

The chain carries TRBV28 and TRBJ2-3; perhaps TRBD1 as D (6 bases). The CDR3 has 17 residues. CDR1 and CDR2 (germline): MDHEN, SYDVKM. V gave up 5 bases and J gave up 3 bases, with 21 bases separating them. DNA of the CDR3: TGTGCCAGCAGTCCCCTCCGTTTGGGGGCGGAAACAGATACGCAGTATTTT. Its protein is CASSPLRLGAETDTQYF.

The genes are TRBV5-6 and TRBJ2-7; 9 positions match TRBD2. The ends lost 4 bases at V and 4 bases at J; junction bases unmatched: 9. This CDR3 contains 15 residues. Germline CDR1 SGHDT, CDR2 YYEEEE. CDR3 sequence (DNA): TGTGCCAGCAGCCCCCCACCTAGCGGGATGTACGAGCAGTACTTC. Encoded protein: CASSPPPSGMYEQYF.

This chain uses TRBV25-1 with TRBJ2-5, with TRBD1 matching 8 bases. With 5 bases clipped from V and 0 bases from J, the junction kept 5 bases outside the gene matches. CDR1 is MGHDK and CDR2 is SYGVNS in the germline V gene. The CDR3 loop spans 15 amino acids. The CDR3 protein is CASSRTGLYQETQYF. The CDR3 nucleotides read TGTGCCAGCAGTAGGACAGGGCTGTACCAAGAGACCCAGTACTTC.

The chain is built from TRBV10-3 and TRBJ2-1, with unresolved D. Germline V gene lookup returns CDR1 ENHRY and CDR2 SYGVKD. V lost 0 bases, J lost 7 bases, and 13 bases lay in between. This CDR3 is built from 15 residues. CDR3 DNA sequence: TGTGCCATCAGTGAGTCTCGATCGCGATCAAATGAGCAGTTCTTC. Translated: CAISESRSRSNEQFF.

The CDR3 DNA reads TGTGCCAGCAGCTTAGGGGAAAAAAACGAGCAGTACTTC. Its protein product is CASSLGEKNEQYF. The genes are TRBV7-9 and TRBJ2-7; D gene unclear. This CDR3 comprises 13 residues. Per the germline V gene, CDR1 is SEHNR and CDR2 is FQNEAQ (reference sequence). V lost 1 base, J lost 5 bases, and 9 bases lay in between.

The CDR3 loop reads CASSQTTKEAFF. In nucleotides, the CDR3 is TGCGCCAGCAGCCAAACGACAAAGGAAGCTTTCTTT. The rearrangement uses TRBV4-1 and TRBJ1-1; D call uncertain. V was clipped by 2 bases and J by 8 bases, with 9 bases between them. CDR1 MGHRA and CDR2 YSYEKL come from the germline V gene. The CDR3 runs 12 residues.

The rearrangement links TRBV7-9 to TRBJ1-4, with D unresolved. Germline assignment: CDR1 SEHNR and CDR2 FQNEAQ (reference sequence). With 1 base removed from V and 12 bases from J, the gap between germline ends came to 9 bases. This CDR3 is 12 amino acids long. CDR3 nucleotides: TGTGCCAGCAGCTTAGGAGGCCCTCAACTGTTTTTT. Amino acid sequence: CASSLGGPQLFF.

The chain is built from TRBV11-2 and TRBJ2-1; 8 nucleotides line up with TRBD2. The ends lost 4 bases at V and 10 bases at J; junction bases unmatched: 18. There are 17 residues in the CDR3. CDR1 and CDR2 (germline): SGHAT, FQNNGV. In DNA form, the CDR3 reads TGTGCCAGCAGCTCGTGGCGGGAGGCGCGGGAGGTCGGGGAGCAGTTCTTC. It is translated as CASSSWREAREVGEQFF.

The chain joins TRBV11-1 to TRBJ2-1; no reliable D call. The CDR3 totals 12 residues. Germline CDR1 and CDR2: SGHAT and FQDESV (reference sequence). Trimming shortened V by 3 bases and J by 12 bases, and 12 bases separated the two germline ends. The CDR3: CASSFTEERQFF. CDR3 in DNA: TGTGCCAGCAGCTTTACAGAAGAGCGGCAGTTCTTC.

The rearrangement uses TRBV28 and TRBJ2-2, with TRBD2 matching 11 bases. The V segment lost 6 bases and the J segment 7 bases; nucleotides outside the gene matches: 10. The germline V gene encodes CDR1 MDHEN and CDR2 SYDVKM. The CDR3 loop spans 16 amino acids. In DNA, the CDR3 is TGTGCCAGCAGCCCAATACTAGCGGGAGCGATCGGGGAGCTGTTTTTT. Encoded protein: CASSPILAGAIGELFF.

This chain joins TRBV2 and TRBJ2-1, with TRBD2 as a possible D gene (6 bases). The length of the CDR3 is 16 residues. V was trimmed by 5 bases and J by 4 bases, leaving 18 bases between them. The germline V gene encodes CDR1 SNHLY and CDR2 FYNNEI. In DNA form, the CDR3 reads TGTGCCAGCAGTCCTCGATGGGAGGACGGTTACAATGAGCAGTTCTTC. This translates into CASSPRWEDGYNEQFF.

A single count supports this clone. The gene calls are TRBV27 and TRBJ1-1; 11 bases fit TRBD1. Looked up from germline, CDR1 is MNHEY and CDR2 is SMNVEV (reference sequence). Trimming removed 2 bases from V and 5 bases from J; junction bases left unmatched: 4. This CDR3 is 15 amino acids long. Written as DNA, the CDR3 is TGTGCCAGCAGTTTAGGGACAGGGGGGAGGACTGAAGCTTTCTTT. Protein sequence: CASSLGTGGRTEAFF.

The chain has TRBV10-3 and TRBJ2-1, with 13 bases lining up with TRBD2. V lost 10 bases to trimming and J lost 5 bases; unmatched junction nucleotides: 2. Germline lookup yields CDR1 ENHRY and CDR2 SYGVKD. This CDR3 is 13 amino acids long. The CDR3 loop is CASGLAGDNEQFF. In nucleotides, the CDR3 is TGTGCCAGTGGACTAGCGGGAGACAATGAGCAGTTCTTC.

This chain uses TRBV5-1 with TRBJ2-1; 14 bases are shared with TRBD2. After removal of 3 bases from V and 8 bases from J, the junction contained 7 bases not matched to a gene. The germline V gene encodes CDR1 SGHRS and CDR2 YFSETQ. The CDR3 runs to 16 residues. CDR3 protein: CASSSRLAGGPHEQFF. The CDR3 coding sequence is TGCGCCAGCAGCTCACGACTAGCGGGAGGGCCGCATGAGCAGTTCTTC.

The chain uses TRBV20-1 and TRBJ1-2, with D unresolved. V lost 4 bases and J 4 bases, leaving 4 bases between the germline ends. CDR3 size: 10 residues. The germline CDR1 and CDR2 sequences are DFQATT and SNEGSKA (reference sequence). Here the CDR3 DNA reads TGCAGTGCTAAGGTCTATGGCTACACCTTC. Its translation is CSAKVYGYTF.

The CDR3 DNA reads as TGTGCCAGCTTAGAGGAGGTGGGGAGCAATCAGCCCCAGCATTTT. This encodes CASLEEVGSNQPQHF. This sequence joins TRBV27 and TRBJ1-5; D is ambiguous. CDR1 MNHEY and CDR2 SMNVEV come from the germline V gene (reference sequence). The CDR3 spans 15 residues. V shed 8 bases and J shed 1 base, with 15 bases lying between them.

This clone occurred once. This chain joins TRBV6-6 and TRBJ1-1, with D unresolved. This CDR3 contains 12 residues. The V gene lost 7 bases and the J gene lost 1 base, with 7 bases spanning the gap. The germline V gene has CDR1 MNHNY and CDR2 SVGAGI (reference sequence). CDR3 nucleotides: TGTGCCAGCAAACACCCGAACACTGAAGCTTTCTTT. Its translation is CASKHPNTEAFF.

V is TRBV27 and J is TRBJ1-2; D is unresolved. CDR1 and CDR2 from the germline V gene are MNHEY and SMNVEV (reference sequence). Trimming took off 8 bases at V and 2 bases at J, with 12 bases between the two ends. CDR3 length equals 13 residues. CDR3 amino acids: CASGNSRNYGYTF. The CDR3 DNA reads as TGTGCCAGCGGGAACTCCAGAAACTATGGCTACACCTTC.

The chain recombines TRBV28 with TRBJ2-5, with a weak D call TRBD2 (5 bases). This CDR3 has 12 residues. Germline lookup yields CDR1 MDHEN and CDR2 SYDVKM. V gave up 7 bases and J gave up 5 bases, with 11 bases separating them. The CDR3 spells CASKTGMETQYF. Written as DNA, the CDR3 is TGTGCCAGCAAGACGGGGATGGAGACCCAGTACTTC.

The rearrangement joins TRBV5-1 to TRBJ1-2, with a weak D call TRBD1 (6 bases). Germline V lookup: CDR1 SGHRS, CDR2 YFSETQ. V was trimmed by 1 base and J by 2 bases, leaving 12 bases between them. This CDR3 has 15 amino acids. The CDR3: CASSLFAGENYGYTF. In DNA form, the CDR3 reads TGCGCCAGCAGCTTGTTTGCAGGGGAGAACTATGGCTACACCTTC.

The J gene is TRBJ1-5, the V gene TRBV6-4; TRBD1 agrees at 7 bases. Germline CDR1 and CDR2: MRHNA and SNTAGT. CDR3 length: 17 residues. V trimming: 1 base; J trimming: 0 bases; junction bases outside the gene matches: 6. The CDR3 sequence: CASSDLGQIHSNQPQHF. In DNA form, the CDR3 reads TGTGCCAGCAGTGACTTGGGACAGATTCATAGCAATCAGCCCCAGCATTTT.